This TCR beta chain was observed in a study of CD8 T cells in Susac syndrome. Study-wide points: The authors acknowledged that the study's TCR sequencing and HLA analysis involved relatively few individuals.

Germline V gene lookup returns CDR1 GTSNPN and CDR2 SVGIG (reference sequence). V gave up 1 base and J gave up 5 bases, with 11 bases separating them. There are 13 residues in the CDR3. Reverse transcription of about 0.5 to 1 ug RNA was carried out with random hexamers. Amplification of TCR beta CDR3 by immunoSEQ multiplex PCR spanned 54 Vbeta and 13 Jbeta. Using its own MiXCR run on the immunoSEQ multiplex PCR reads, TCRdb lists one record per CDR3 protein. Of about 130,000 distinct CDR3 sequences in the sample, around nine tenths were seen once. In the case of this clonotype: The antigen remains unidentified.

TCR beta sequencing was performed on blood CD8+ and CD4+ T cells. The CD8+ and CD4+ T cells were isolated magnetically using a negative isolation approach, whereas the TEMRA cells were enriched by FACS. The sequence came from a human donor with multiple sclerosis. Sequencing was done on a sample of CD8+ T cells from PBMCs. The V call is TRBV30, the J call TRBJ2-5; weak D call: TRBD2 (6 bases). The CDR3 reads CAWSDRLAETQYF. The CDR3 region has the DNA TGTGCCTGGAGTGATAGGCTAGCGGAGACCCAGTACTTC.